This is a list of T cell receptor beta chains from one sample in a study of T cell repertoires in cytomegalovirus infection. Via MiXCR, TCRdb re-called the reads, giving one row per CDR3 protein. This sample has 150,000 to 200,000 distinct CDR3 sequences, with approximately 15% found just once. The sample was PBMCs. These TCRs come from a human donor in good health (CMV status not recorded). Some clones in this sample may be carry-over from other donors' samples. Each CDR3 is given with its conserved first and last residue. A D gene is named only where the DNA matches it firmly. For some rows the clone size is stated as once, few or many, or as a class when expanded; others skip it.

d_call | j_call | v_call | clone_size | cdr3_aa | cdr3_nt
TRBD2 | TRBJ2-5 | TRBV24-1 | NA | CATSDGRVETQYF | TGTGCCACCAGTGATGGGAGGGTGGAGACCCAGTACTTC
TRBD2 | TRBJ2-7 | TRBV7-2 | many | CASSLVGTSGSYEQYF | TGTGCCAGCAGCTTGGTCGGGACTAGCGGCTCCTACGAGCAGTACTTC
NA | TRBJ1-2 | TRBV12-3/TRBV12-4 | many | CASSRSVGRIYGYTF | TGTGCCAGCAGCCGTTCCGTGGGACGGATATATGGCTACACCTTC
TRBD1 | TRBJ1-1 | TRBV29-1 | NA | CSVTGLNTEAFF | TGCAGCGTGACAGGGTTGAACACTGAAGCTTTCTTT
NA | TRBJ2-3 | TRBV4-2 | many | CASSPQPGGGPADTQYF | TGTGCCAGCAGCCCCCAACCAGGGGGAGGGCCCGCAGATACGCAGTATTTT
NA | TRBJ2-7 | TRBV7-2 | many | CAGKARSSSYEQYF | TGTGCCGGGAAAGCCAGGTCTAGCTCCTACGAGCAGTACTTC
NA | TRBJ1-4 | TRBV18 | NA | CASSPPGSNEKLFF | TGTGCCAGCTCACCTCCCGGGTCTAATGAAAAACTGTTTTTT
NA | TRBJ1-2 | TRBV10-3 | many | CAISESGGHPDYGYTF | TGTGCCATCAGTGAGTCGGGTGGGCATCCAGACTATGGCTACACCTTC
NA | TRBJ1-5 | TRBV7-2 | many | CASSLPGGNQPQHF | TGTGCCAGCAGCCTCCCCGGCGGTAATCAGCCCCAGCATTTT
TRBD1 | TRBJ1-1 | TRBV25-1 | few | CASSESGQANTEAFF | TGTGCCAGCAGTGAATCGGGACAGGCGAACACTGAAGCTTTCTTT
TRBD1 | TRBJ1-6 | TRBV3-1 | NA | CASSQDQQGSYNSPLHF | TGTGCCAGCAGCCAAGATCAACAGGGGTCCTATAATTCACCCCTCCACTTT
NA | TRBJ2-1 | TRBV12-3/TRBV12-4 | few | CASSFPWPEENNEQFF | TGTGCCAGCAGTTTCCCGTGGCCGGAGGAGAACAATGAGCAGTTCTTC
TRBD2 | TRBJ2-7 | TRBV2 | many | CASSLAGGGGYEQYF | TGTGCCAGCAGTCTAGCGGGAGGGGGCGGCTACGAGCAGTACTTC
NA | TRBJ2-7 | TRBV19 | NA | CASSIGQGSYEQYF | TGTGCCAGTAGTATAGGCCAGGGCAGCTACGAGCAGTACTTC
NA | TRBJ2-2 | TRBV24-1 | few | CATSAWDTGELFF | TGTGCCACCAGTGCTTGGGACACCGGGGAGCTGTTTTTT
NA | TRBJ2-7 | TRBV11-1 | many | CASSLGGLDGYEQYF | TGTGCCAGCAGCTTAGGCGGTCTAGACGGGTACGAGCAGTACTTC
NA | TRBJ2-7 | TRBV7-2 | many | CASSLDFNEQYF | TGTGCCAGCAGCTTAGATTTCAACGAGCAGTACTTC
NA | TRBJ2-3 | TRBV7-9 | many | CASSRQDWQYF | TGTGCCAGCAGCCGACAGGACTGGCAGTATTTT
TRBD2 | TRBJ2-6 | TRBV5-6 | NA | CASRNPRSGGAGANVLTF | TGTGCCAGCCGAAACCCGCGGAGCGGGGGGGCTGGGGCCAACGTCCTGACTTTC
TRBD2 | TRBJ2-7 | TRBV7-2 | many | CASSLAGLVGEQYF | TGTGCCAGCAGCTTAGCGGGACTAGTTGGCGAGCAGTACTTC
TRBD1 | TRBJ2-1 | TRBV7-9 | NA | CASSLKRTGANEQFF | TGTGCCAGCAGCCTTAAAAGGACAGGGGCCAATGAGCAGTTCTTC
TRBD2 | TRBJ2-2 | TRBV29-1 | few | CSAVTSGRATGELFF | TGCAGCGCTGTTACTAGCGGGAGGGCCACCGGGGAGCTGTTTTTT
TRBD2 | TRBJ2-6 | TRBV20-1 | NA | CSARTSGGAGANVLTF | TGCAGTGCTAGGACTAGCGGGGGGGCTGGGGCCAACGTCCTGACTTTC
NA | TRBJ1-1 | TRBV5-1 | few | CASSLGQVINTEAFF | TGCGCCAGCAGCTTGGGACAGGTGATTAACACTGAAGCTTTCTTT
TRBD1 | TRBJ1-2 | TRBV7-8 | many | CASSLAQGGIAGYTF | TGTGCCAGCAGCTTAGCACAGGGGGGAATCGCAGGCTACACCTTC
NA | TRBJ2-7 | TRBV7-2 | many | CASSFSTDAYEQYF | TGTGCCAGCAGCTTTAGCACGGATGCCTACGAGCAGTACTTC
NA | TRBJ2-1 | TRBV12-3/TRBV12-4 | NA | CASSPDRNSYNEQFF | TGTGCCAGCAGCCCGGACAGAAATTCCTACAATGAGCAGTTCTTC
NA | TRBJ1-6 | TRBV7-2 | many | CASSLRSAGTNSPLHF | TGTGCCAGCAGCTTACGATCGGCTGGGACTAATTCACCCCTCCACTTT
TRBD2 | TRBJ2-2 | TRBV7-3 | many | CASSLRGTSSTGELFF | TGTGCCAGCAGCTTAAGAGGGACTAGCAGCACCGGGGAGCTGTTTTTT
TRBD1 | TRBJ2-1 | TRBV6-2/TRBV6-3 | many | CASSSDRGLGYNEQFF | TGTGCCAGCAGTTCGGACAGGGGGCTTGGGTACAATGAGCAGTTCTTC
NA | TRBJ1-1 | TRBV28 | few | CASSLDQGNTEAFF | TGTGCCAGCAGTTTGGACCAGGGGAACACTGAAGCTTTCTTT
TRBD1 | TRBJ1-5 | TRBV20-1 | NA | CSAFPQGAGSNQPQHF | TGCAGTGCCTTTCCACAGGGGGCAGGAAGCAATCAGCCCCAGCATTTT
TRBD2 | TRBJ2-2 | TRBV7-8 | many | CASSFLRTSSTGELFF | TGTGCCAGCAGCTTTCTGAGGACTAGCAGCACCGGGGAGCTGTTTTTT
TRBD1 | TRBJ2-5 | TRBV10-3 | few | CATGQGQETQYF | TGTGCCACAGGACAGGGTCAAGAGACCCAGTACTTC
TRBD1 | TRBJ2-1 | TRBV9 | many | CASSLLGAGGHNEQFF | TGTGCCAGCAGCCTCCTAGGGGCAGGGGGTCACAATGAGCAGTTCTTC
NA | TRBJ2-7 | TRBV7-9 | NA | CASSLEGYEPYF | TGTGCCAGCAGCTTAGAGGGGTACGAGCCGTACTTC
TRBD1 | TRBJ2-2 | TRBV6-8 | NA | CASSPGGVGELFF | TGTGCCAGCAGCCCAGGGGGAGTCGGGGAGCTGTTTTTT
NA | TRBJ2-3 | TRBV24-1 | few | CATSDFVTPTDTQYF | TGTGCCACCAGTGACTTCGTAACCCCCACAGATACGCAGTATTTT
NA | TRBJ1-1 | TRBV6-2/TRBV6-3 | NA | CASSYGRATEAFF | TGTGCCAGCAGTTATGGCAGGGCCACTGAAGCTTTCTTT
TRBD1 | TRBJ2-5 | TRBV28 | many | CASSSPGQGLETQYF | TGTGCCAGCAGTTCACCGGGACAGGGCCTGGAGACCCAGTACTTC